This TCR beta chain is from a study of T cell responses to AZD1222 COVID-19 vaccine. The CDR3 has 14 residues. V shed 4 bases and J shed 0 bases, with 11 bases lying between them. Germline CDR1 SGHDT, CDR2 YYEEEE. Only in-frame clones appear in the TCRdb table, and some are missing; sequencing was by immunoSEQ multiplex PCR. The data contain about 130,000 clones, approximately 89% of them singletons. This chain uses TRBV5-6 with TRBJ2-7; D might be TRBD1 (5 bases). The source was peripheral blood, collected on day 0 of AZD1222 vaccination. This clonotype was obtained from an adult in good health. The CDR3: CASSDSDSSYEQYF. CDR3 nucleotides: TGTGCCAGCAGCGATAGTGACAGCTCCTACGAGCAGTACTTC.